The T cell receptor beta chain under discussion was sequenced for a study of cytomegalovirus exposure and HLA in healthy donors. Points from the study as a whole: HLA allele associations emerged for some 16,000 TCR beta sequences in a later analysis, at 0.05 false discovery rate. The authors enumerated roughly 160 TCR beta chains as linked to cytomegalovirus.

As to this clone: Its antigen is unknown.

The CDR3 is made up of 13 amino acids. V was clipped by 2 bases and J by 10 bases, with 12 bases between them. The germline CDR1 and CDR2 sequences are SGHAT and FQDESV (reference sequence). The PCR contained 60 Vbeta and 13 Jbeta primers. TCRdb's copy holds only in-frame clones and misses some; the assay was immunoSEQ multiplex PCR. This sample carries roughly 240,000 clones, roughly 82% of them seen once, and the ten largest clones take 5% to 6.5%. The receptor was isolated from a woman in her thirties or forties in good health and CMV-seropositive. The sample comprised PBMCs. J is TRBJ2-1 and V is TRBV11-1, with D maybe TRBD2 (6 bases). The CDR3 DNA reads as TGTGCCAGCAGCTTACGGGACTGGGGAGAGCAGTTCTTC. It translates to CASSLRDWGEQFF.